Shown below are 19 T cell receptor beta chains from a single sample sequenced in a study of early T cells in non-severe SARS-CoV-2 infection. One entry per CDR3 protein, called by TCRdb with MiXCR from the 5' RACE reads. The sample has around 84,000 distinct CDR3 sequences; more than 9% are singletons. Specimen: whole blood, collected at baseline. The receptors come from an adult who was a healthcare worker with PCR-confirmed SARS-CoV-2 infection or an uninfected control (not recorded which).

This clonotype appeared a few times. The chain uses TRBV12-3 or TRBV12-4 and TRBJ2-1; 10 bases fit TRBD1. V lost 5 bases and J lost 6; bases outside the gene matches: 7. The length of the CDR3 is 15 residues. Here the CDR3 reads CASSAMGQGSNEQFF. For the CDR3, the DNA is TGTGCCAGCAGTGCTATGGGACAGGGGTCCAATGAGCAGTTCTTC.

At least ten counts were recorded for this clonotype. V gene TRBV5-1 combines with J gene TRBJ1-1; D is undetermined. V lost 0 bases and J 1 base, leaving 10 bases between the germline ends. Per germline, CDR1 SGHRS and CDR2 YFSETQ. The CDR3 sequence is 15 residues long. In DNA form, the CDR3 reads TGCGCCAGCAGCTTGGAGCGGATCCCGAACACTGAAGCTTTCTTT. Its translation is CASSLERIPNTEAFF. The variable domain in full, with the rest retrieved from reference TRBV5-1 and TRBJ1-1, is KAGVTQTPRYLIKTRGQQVTLSCSPISGHRSVSWYQQTPGQGLQFLFEYFSETQRNKGNFPGRFSGRQFSNSRSEMNVSTLELGDSALYLCASSLERIPNTEAFFGQGTRLTVV.

This chain links TRBV7-2 with TRBJ2-4, with 8 bases identical to TRBD2. This CDR3 has 15 residues. The junction had 5 bases not matched to a gene; V was cut back by 1 base and J by 6 bases. Germline V gene data show CDR1 as SGHTA and CDR2 as FQGNSA. The CDR3 DNA is TGTGCCAGCAGCTTAGAGTCGGGAGGGAGAAACATTCAGTACTTC. Its protein product is CASSLESGGRNIQYF.

The chain uses TRBV12-3 or TRBV12-4 and TRBJ2-3, with TRBD2 identical over 13 bases. The CDR3 has 16 amino acids. V lost 6 bases and J lost 6; bases outside the gene matches: 9. Written as DNA, the CDR3 is TGTGCCAGCAGCCGGACTAGCGGGAGTTCGGGGGATACGCAGTATTTT. Translating it yields CASSRTSGSSGDTQYF.

This clonotype has more than one count but fewer than ten. The chain has TRBV5-5 and TRBJ1-1; the D gene is possibly TRBD1 (5 bases). The germline gives CDR1 SGHKS, CDR2 YYEKEE (reference sequence). The V end was cut by 0 bases, the J end by 10 bases, with 13 bases between. The length of the CDR3 is 13 residues. Here the CDR3 DNA reads TGTGCCAGCAGCTTGGGACAGACCATTGGAGCTTTCTTT. It codes for CASSLGQTIGAFF.

This clonotype has just a few counts. The V gene is TRBV11-1, the J gene TRBJ1-6, with a possible D match to TRBD1 (6 bases). The length of the CDR3 is 14 residues. V was trimmed by 5 bases and J by 5 bases, leaving 10 bases between them. The germline V gene encodes CDR1 SGHAT and CDR2 FQDESV (reference sequence). CDR3 nucleotides: TGTGCCAGCAGCCACGGGACAAATAATTCACCCCTCCACTTT. Translating gives CASSHGTNNSPLHF. The full variable domain, completed using reference TRBV11-1 and TRBJ1-6, is EAEVAQSPRYKITEKSQAVAFWCDPISGHATLYWYRQILGQGPELLVQFQDESVVDDSQLPKDRFSAERLKGVDSTLKIQPAELGDSAMYLCASSHGTNNSPLHFGNGTRLTVT.

This clonotype was counted a few times. V is TRBV6-5 and J is TRBJ2-1; 9 bases align to TRBD2. CDR1 and CDR2 (germline): MNHEY, SVGAGI. CDR3 length: 16 amino acids. Trimming removed 6 bases from V and 8 bases from J; junction bases left unmatched: 14. Here the CDR3 DNA reads TGTGCCAGCAGCCCCAGACTAGCGGACGGGGGGGATGAGCAGTTCTTC. Its protein product is CASSPRLADGGDEQFF.

A few counts support this clonotype. CDR3 nucleotides: TGTGCCAGCAGCTCCAGTTGGCGGAGTTACAATGAGCAGTTCTTC. As protein: CASSSSWRSYNEQFF. The chain joins TRBV5-5 to TRBJ2-1; no firm D call. The V end was cut by 3 bases, the J end by 4 bases, with 14 bases between. The CDR3 has 15 residues. Germline CDR1 reads SGHKS; CDR2 reads YYEKEE (reference sequence).

This clonotype was observed at least ten times. The CDR3 nucleotides are TGCAGTGCTCAACGGGGAGGACTAGCGGGAGTCACAGATACGCAGTATTTT. Amino acid sequence: CSAQRGGLAGVTDTQYF. This chain uses TRBV20-1 with TRBJ2-3; 13 bases agree with TRBD2. Germline values: CDR1 DFQATT, CDR2 SNEGSKA (reference sequence). This CDR3 is built from 17 residues. J was trimmed by 2 bases and V by 5 bases; bases with no gene match: 10.

V usage is TRBV27 and J usage is TRBJ2-7; 7 nucleotides match TRBD1. Trimming took 6 bases from V and 5 from J; bases not matched to a gene: 13. From germline, CDR1 is MNHEY and CDR2 SMNVEV (reference sequence). This CDR3 is built from 15 residues. DNA of the CDR3: TGTGCCAGCAGCCCCGTTGTGACAGGGACAGACGAGCAGTACTTC. Its protein product is CASSPVVTGTDEQYF.

This clonotype was detected only a few times. The chain combines TRBV10-1 with TRBJ2-1, with D possibly matching TRBD2 (6 bases). Trimming removed 6 bases at V and 7 bases at J, with 19 bases between. Germline CDR1 WNHNN, CDR2 SYGVQD (reference sequence). The length of the CDR3 is 15 residues. CDR3 DNA: TGCGCCAGCAGCCCGTCTAGCGCCCACACAAATGAGCAGTTCTTC. Translating gives CASSPSSAHTNEQFF.

This clonotype appeared many times. The rearrangement links TRBV18 to TRBJ1-5; D is undetermined. This CDR3 spans 14 amino acids. Trimming stripped 3 bases from V and 4 bases from J, with 10 bases between. CDR1 and CDR2 from the germline V gene are KGHSH and LQKENI. In DNA form, the CDR3 reads TGTGCCAGCTCACCGAGTAGCGGGAATCAGCCCCAGCATTTT. The encoded protein is CASSPSSGNQPQHF.

The chain is built from TRBV7-8 and TRBJ2-2; TRBD2 matches at 10 bases. Germline loops: CDR1 SGHVS, CDR2 FQNEAQ. The CDR3 is 16 residues long. V lost 3 bases to trimming and J lost 7 bases; unmatched junction nucleotides: 8. The CDR3 bases are TGTGCCAGCAGCTTTGGGCTAGCGGGAGTGGTCGGGGAGCTGTTTTTT. Its translation: CASSFGLAGVVGELFF.

This clonotype was detected a few times. The chain links TRBV5-1 to TRBJ2-1, with 8 bases matching TRBD2. V lost 0 bases and J lost 7; bases outside the gene matches: 9. Germline V lookup: CDR1 SGHRS, CDR2 YFSETQ. CDR3 size: 16 residues. In nucleotides, the CDR3 is TGCGCCAGCAGCTTGGAATCGGGAGGGCCGCTAAATGAGCAGTTCTTC. This sequence encodes CASSLESGGPLNEQFF.

This clonotype occurred many times. Written as DNA, the CDR3 is TGTGCCAGCAGAACCCCTACAGGGAAAAGTTCTAACTATGGCTACACCTTC. Translating it yields CASRTPTGKSSNYGYTF. V is TRBV12-3 or TRBV12-4 and J is TRBJ1-2, with a possible D match to TRBD1 (6 bases). V shed 6 bases and J shed 0 bases, with 20 bases lying between them. The CDR3 runs 17 residues.

The V gene is TRBV7-9, the J gene TRBJ1-5, with D uncertain. The CDR3 runs 14 residues. Trimming shortened V by 6 bases and J by 1 base, and 10 bases separated the two germline ends. From germline, CDR1 is SEHNR and CDR2 FQNEAQ (reference sequence). The CDR3 DNA follows: TGTGCCAGCAGTATCGGGCCCAGCAATCAGCCCCAGCATTTT. Translating gives CASSIGPSNQPQHF. Full variable domain (rest looked up from reference TRBV7-9 and TRBJ1-5): DTGVSQNPRHKITKRGQNVTFRCDPISEHNRLYWYRQTLGQGPEFLTYFQNEAQLEKSRLLSDRFSAERPKGSFSTLEIQRTEQGDSAMYLCASSIGPSNQPQHFGDGTRLSIL.

The table lists this clonotype with many counts. The CDR3 bases are TGTGCCAGCAGGGGACTAGCCCCTCTCGAGCAGTACTTC. Translating it yields CASRGLAPLEQYF. This chain links TRBV25-1 with TRBJ2-7, with 9 bases identical to TRBD2. Germline loops: CDR1 MGHDK, CDR2 SYGVNS. With 6 bases clipped from V and 6 bases from J, the junction kept 6 bases outside the gene matches. This CDR3 comprises 13 residues.

This clonotype was detected ten times or more. The chain couples TRBV5-4 to TRBJ2-2; tentative D call: TRBD1 (5 bases). Germline V gene lookup returns CDR1 SGHNT and CDR2 YYREEE (reference sequence). Trimming took off 5 bases at V and 6 bases at J, with 17 bases between the two ends. The CDR3 consists of 15 residues. The DNA for the CDR3 is TGTGCCAGCAGGACTGACAGCCTGGGGCCCGGGGAGCTGTTTTTT. Amino acids: CASRTDSLGPGELFF.

The chain recombines TRBV20-1 with TRBJ1-2; 7 nucleotides align to TRBD1. The length of the CDR3 is 15 residues. With V trimmed by 0 bases and J by 7 bases, 11 bases remained unmatched. In germline, CDR1 is DFQATT, CDR2 SNEGSKA (reference sequence). CDR3 bases: TGCAGTGCTAGAGATTGGGACAGTGATCTTCTTGGCTACACCTTC. Amino acids: CSARDWDSDLLGYTF.